The rows below give T cell receptor beta chains drawn from one sample of a study of early T cells in non-severe SARS-CoV-2 infection. MiXCR was run by TCRdb on the 5' RACE reads, yielding one entry per CDR3 protein. Here the sample spans about 80,000 distinct CDR3 sequences, around 13% being singletons. Sequencing was carried out using whole blood. All receptors derive from an adult who was a healthcare worker with PCR-confirmed SARS-CoV-2 infection or an uninfected control (not recorded which). The CDR3 runs from the conserved cysteine through the conserved F or W. A D gene is named only where the DNA matches it firmly. Clone size appears in some rows only: once, few, many, or a class for an expanded clone.

v_call: TRBV7-2
clone_size: few
d_call: .
j_call: TRBJ1-1
cdr3_aa: CASSRALWVTEAFF
cdr3_nt: TGTGCCAGCAGCCGGGCCCTTTGGGTCACTGAAGCTTTCTTT

v_call: TRBV7-4
clone_size: many
d_call: .
j_call: TRBJ2-3
cdr3_aa: CASSKPRRGADTQYF
cdr3_nt: TGTGCCAGCAGCAAACCTCGCCGTGGGGCAGATACGCAGTATTTT

v_call: TRBV29-1
clone_size: many
d_call: TRBD1
j_call: TRBJ1-2
cdr3_aa: CSVVGQVYGYTF
cdr3_nt: TGCAGCGTCGTAGGACAGGTCTATGGCTACACCTTC

v_call: TRBV30
clone_size: .
d_call: .
j_call: TRBJ2-6
cdr3_aa: CAWSVVWPKSSGANVLTF
cdr3_nt: TGTGCCTGGAGTGTAGTATGGCCAAAGAGCTCTGGGGCCAACGTCCTGACTTTC

v_call: TRBV6-5
clone_size: many
d_call: .
j_call: TRBJ1-2
cdr3_aa: CASRDILGDYGYTF
cdr3_nt: TGTGCCAGCAGAGACATACTCGGCGACTATGGCTACACCTTC

v_call: TRBV5-4
clone_size: .
d_call: .
j_call: TRBJ1-1
cdr3_aa: CASSLPGQTEAFF
cdr3_nt: TGTGCCAGCAGCCTCCCGGGACAAACTGAAGCTTTCTTT

v_call: TRBV7-6
clone_size: .
d_call: .
j_call: TRBJ2-2
cdr3_aa: CASSFEAGELFF
cdr3_nt: TGTGCCAGCAGCTTTGAGGCCGGGGAGCTGTTTTTT

v_call: TRBV15
clone_size: .
d_call: TRBD1
j_call: TRBJ2-7
cdr3_aa: CVTSPLVGQGPYEQYF
cdr3_nt: TGTGTCACCAGCCCCCTCGTGGGACAGGGGCCTTACGAACAGTACTTC

v_call: TRBV6-4
clone_size: .
d_call: TRBD2
j_call: TRBJ2-1
cdr3_aa: CASSTSVDSYNEQFF
cdr3_nt: TGTGCCAGCAGCACTAGCGTCGATTCCTACAATGAGCAGTTCTTC

v_call: TRBV12-3/TRBV12-4
clone_size: many
d_call: TRBD2
j_call: TRBJ2-1
cdr3_aa: CASSPTSGGREQFF
cdr3_nt: TGTGCCAGCAGTCCGACTAGCGGAGGTAGGGAGCAGTTCTTC

v_call: TRBV5-6
clone_size: .
d_call: .
j_call: TRBJ1-5
cdr3_aa: CASSLDGQPQHF
cdr3_nt: TGTGCCAGCAGCTTGGACGGTCAGCCCCAGCATTTT

v_call: TRBV20-1
clone_size: .
d_call: .
j_call: TRBJ2-1
cdr3_aa: CSATLALTYNEQFF
cdr3_nt: TGCAGTGCTACGCTAGCGCTAACCTACAATGAGCAGTTCTTC

v_call: TRBV5-5
clone_size: .
d_call: TRBD1
j_call: TRBJ2-7
cdr3_aa: CASSPGQESYEQYF
cdr3_nt: TGTGCCAGCAGCCCGGGACAGGAGTCCTACGAGCAGTACTTC

v_call: TRBV3-1
clone_size: .
d_call: .
j_call: TRBJ2-7
cdr3_aa: CASSQDPSSYEQYF
cdr3_nt: TGTGCCAGCAGCCAAGATCCCTCGTCCTACGAGCAGTACTTC